One sample yielded the 27 T cell receptor beta chains listed below, sequenced in a study of response to subunit inactivated influenza vaccine. Via MiXCR, TCRdb re-called the RT-PCR reads, giving one row per CDR3 protein. The sample records hundreds of thousands of distinct CDR3 sequences, about 25% being singletons. Here the sequenced sample was CD4+ T cells sorted from PBMCs, taken about 5 days after vaccination. The receptors were sampled from a middle-aged man who received an inactivated influenza vaccine.

This clonotype has a handful of counts. V gene TRBV6-1 combines with J gene TRBJ2-1; tentatively, D is TRBD1 (6 bases). The CDR3 consists of 13 residues. The ends were cut back, 6 bases at V and 10 bases at J, with 16 bases in the middle. The V gene's germline CDR1 is MNHNS and CDR2 SASEGT. Here the CDR3 reads CASRAGVRGEQFF. CDR3 nucleotides: TGTGCCAGCAGGGCAGGGGTTAGGGGGGAGCAGTTCTTC.

The CDR3 DNA reads TGCGCCAGCAGCGCTCGGGGGGAGAACTATGGCTACACCTTC. Its translation: CASSARGENYGYTF. The chain is built from TRBV5-1 and TRBJ1-2; possible D gene TRBD1, 5 bases. The germline CDR1 and CDR2 sequences are SGHRS and YFSETQ. The length of the CDR3 is 14 residues. Trimming removed 4 bases from V and 2 bases from J, with 12 bases in between.

The chain couples TRBV5-1 to TRBJ2-5, with D unresolved. The CDR3 is 15 amino acids. V gave up 3 bases and J gave up 2 bases, with 14 bases separating them. Germline V gives CDR1 SGHRS, CDR2 YFSETQ. CDR3 protein: CASSSVLGPQETQYF. CDR3 DNA sequence: TGCGCCAGCAGCTCCGTACTCGGCCCGCAAGAGACCCAGTACTTC.

This clonotype was counted between two and nine times. The genes are TRBV11-2 and TRBJ2-7; no clear D gene. Trimming removed 2 bases at V and 2 bases at J, with 10 bases between. CDR1 and CDR2 from the germline V gene are SGHAT and FQNNGV. The CDR3 totals 14 residues. The CDR3 DNA reads as TGTGCCAGCAGCTTATCGGGCTATGCCTACGAGCAGTACTTC. It translates to CASSLSGYAYEQYF.

This clonotype was picked up a small number of times. This rearrangement joins TRBV29-1 to TRBJ2-7; TRBD1 matches at 9 bases. V lost 4 bases to trimming and J lost 1 base; unmatched junction nucleotides: 8. The CDR3 extends over 15 amino acids. Germline-derived CDR1 and CDR2 are SQVTM and ANQGSEA. CDR3 protein: CSVGAGTGRSYEQYF. DNA for the CDR3: TGCAGCGTTGGGGCCGGGACAGGGAGATCCTACGAGCAGTACTTC.

The chain has TRBV12-3 or TRBV12-4 and TRBJ1-1; no clear D. Trimming left V 4 bases short and J 7 bases short, with 7 bases between. CDR3 length equals 11 residues. In DNA form, the CDR3 reads TGTGCCAGCAGTTCTGTATATGAAGCTTTCTTT. Protein sequence: CASSSVYEAFF.

This clonotype has more than one count but fewer than ten. The chain recombines TRBV12-3 or TRBV12-4 with TRBJ2-3, with D perhaps TRBD2 (6 bases). The CDR3 is made up of 16 amino acids. Trimming removed 0 bases at V and 4 bases at J, with 14 bases between. The CDR3 loop reads CASSLARGGFADTQYF. CDR3 nucleotides: TGTGCCAGCAGTTTAGCGCGGGGAGGCTTCGCAGATACGCAGTATTTT.

The gene calls are TRBV2 and TRBJ2-5, with 9 bases lining up with TRBD1. Germline lookup yields CDR1 SNHLY and CDR2 FYNNEI. Germline trimming cut 10 bases from V and 2 bases from J; bases unmatched to any gene: 23. The CDR3 contains 19 residues. The CDR3 is CATSVYNRGPSLIQETQYF. In DNA form, the CDR3 reads TGTGCCACCTCCGTCTACAACAGGGGGCCCTCACTTATACAAGAGACCCAGTACTTC.

In this sample, this clonotype turned up a few times. The chain recombines TRBV5-1 with TRBJ2-3; no reliable D call. The germline V and J ends were trimmed by 0 bases and 3 bases, with 11 bases remaining between them. CDR1 is SGHRS, CDR2 YFSETQ, per germline. The CDR3 runs to 15 residues. The CDR3 spells CASSLETPVTDTQYF. The CDR3 DNA follows: TGCGCCAGCAGCTTGGAGACACCTGTTACAGATACGCAGTATTTT.

V and J are TRBV7-2 and TRBJ2-2, with D tentatively TRBD2 (6 bases). Per germline, CDR1 SGHTA and CDR2 FQGNSA. The CDR3 sequence is 15 residues long. V was clipped by 7 bases and J by 1 base, with 13 bases between them. The CDR3: CASTSKGGNTGELFF. The CDR3 DNA reads TGTGCCAGCACCTCTAAGGGAGGGAACACCGGGGAGCTGTTTTTT.

The chain employs TRBV9 and TRBJ2-1; D is undetermined. V was cut by 0 bases and J by 6 bases, with 16 bases left in between. Germline V gives CDR1 SGDLS, CDR2 YYNGEE. The CDR3 is 16 amino acids. The DNA of the CDR3 is TGTGCCAGCAGCGTAGACTCAAGTAGGGTCCGCAATGAGCAGTTCTTC. Translation gives CASSVDSSRVRNEQFF.

The rearrangement uses TRBV4-2 and TRBJ2-7; D unresolved. V gave up 4 bases and J gave up 1 base, with 11 bases separating them. The germline V gene has CDR1 LGHNA and CDR2 YNFKEQ. The CDR3 sequence is 14 residues long. CDR3 nucleotide sequence: TGTGCCAGCAGCCGAAGAAGCTTATCCTACGAGCAGTACTTC. Translation gives CASSRRSLSYEQYF.

This chain joins TRBV12-3 or TRBV12-4 and TRBJ2-1, with TRBD2 matching 8 bases. The ends lost 3 bases at V and 5 bases at J; junction bases unmatched: 9. The CDR3 has 16 residues. The CDR3 here is CASSFPMGTRDNEQFF. CDR3 in DNA: TGTGCCAGCAGTTTCCCCATGGGGACTAGGGACAATGAGCAGTTCTTC.

This clonotype was counted between two and nine times. The gene calls are TRBV29-1 and TRBJ2-3; possible D gene TRBD1, 6 bases. Germline values: CDR1 SQVTM, CDR2 ANQGSEA. The CDR3 sequence is 16 residues long. Trimming removed 6 bases at V and 2 bases at J, with 21 bases between. The CDR3 region is CSVGGMGQLITDTQYF. For the CDR3, the DNA is TGCAGCGTCGGTGGGATGGGACAACTTATCACAGATACGCAGTATTTT.

The J gene is TRBJ2-5, the V gene TRBV9; D call uncertain. There are 15 residues in the CDR3. V was clipped by 2 bases and J by 0 bases, with 11 bases between them. The V gene's germline CDR1 is SGDLS and CDR2 YYNGEE. The CDR3 nucleotides are TGTGCCAGCAGCGTTGGCGGCCCGTACCAAGAGACCCAGTACTTC. The encoded protein is CASSVGGPYQETQYF.

The rearrangement uses TRBV6-1 and TRBJ2-1; D possibly corresponds to TRBD2 (7 bases). The CDR3 length is 15 residues. CDR1 and CDR2 (germline): MNHNS, SASEGT. V lost 8 bases, J lost 2 bases, and 16 bases lay in between. CDR3 protein: CASLPGGGTYNEQFF. The CDR3 DNA reads as TGTGCCAGCCTCCCTGGGGGGGGCACCTACAATGAGCAGTTCTTC.

The CDR3 is CASSPTASGSYTQYF. In nucleotides, the CDR3 is TGTGCCAGCAGCCCTACGGCTAGCGGGAGTTATACGCAGTATTTT. The chain has TRBV11-1 and TRBJ2-3; 10 bases fit TRBD2. With 5 bases clipped from V and 7 bases from J, the junction kept 9 bases outside the gene matches. This CDR3 is 15 amino acids long. The germline gives CDR1 SGHAT, CDR2 FQDESV (reference sequence).

This clonotype was detected only a few times. The CDR3 sequence: CSAQEDWSYGYTF. The CDR3 DNA sequence: TGCAGTGCTCAAGAGGACTGGTCCTATGGCTACACCTTC. The chain couples TRBV20-1 to TRBJ1-2; D ambiguous. This CDR3 has 13 amino acids. Germline loops: CDR1 DFQATT, CDR2 SNEGSKA (reference sequence). V lost 5 bases, J lost 4 bases, and 14 bases lay in between.

This clonotype has only a few counts. The chain couples TRBV12-3 or TRBV12-4 to TRBJ2-7; 9 nucleotides align to TRBD2. Trimming took 6 bases from V and 1 from J; bases not matched to a gene: 7. This CDR3 is 15 amino acids long. Here the CDR3 reads CASRRLADTSYEQYF. CDR3 sequence (DNA): TGTGCCAGCAGAAGACTAGCGGATACTTCCTACGAGCAGTACTTC.

The chain joins TRBV5-1 to TRBJ2-1, with D possibly TRBD2 on 6 matching bases. The CDR3 spans 15 residues. Trimming removed 6 bases at V and 0 bases at J, with 13 bases between. Germline V gene data show CDR1 as SGHRS and CDR2 as YFSETQ. The CDR3 spells CASKIAAPSYNEQFF. The CDR3 bases are TGCGCCAGCAAGATAGCGGCCCCCTCCTACAATGAGCAGTTCTTC.

This clonotype was seen a few times. V and J are TRBV6-6 and TRBJ2-1; TRBD2 matches at 13 bases. The CDR3 spans 13 residues. Germline loops: CDR1 MNHNY, CDR2 SVGAGI (reference sequence). After removal of 8 bases from V and 10 bases from J, the junction contained 5 bases not matched to a gene. The CDR3 bases are TGTGCCAGCCTGGGACTAGCGGGATGGGAGCAGTTCTTC. It encodes CASLGLAGWEQFF.

Ten or more counts support this clonotype. This sequence joins TRBV7-9 and TRBJ2-1; TRBD2 matches at 12 bases. Germline loops: CDR1 SEHNR, CDR2 FQNEAQ (reference sequence). The V gene end was trimmed by 0 bases and the J gene end by 8 bases; junction bases not matched to a gene: 2. This CDR3 comprises 15 residues. Here the CDR3 DNA reads TGTGCCAGCAGCTTAGCCGGACTAGCGGGACATGAGCAGTTCTTC. Its protein is CASSLAGLAGHEQFF.

J is TRBJ2-1 and V is TRBV7-6; TRBD2 agrees at 10 bases. With V trimmed by 5 bases and J by 7 bases, 11 bases remained unmatched. Germline loops: CDR1 SGHVS, CDR2 FNYEAQ. The CDR3 is made up of 16 amino acids. CDR3 sequence: CASSPLSGGLGNEQFF. The CDR3 coding sequence is TGTGCCAGCAGCCCACTTAGCGGGGGGCTCGGGAATGAGCAGTTCTTC.

This clonotype was seen a few times. This chain joins TRBV12-3 or TRBV12-4 and TRBJ2-4, with a tentative D call TRBD2 (6 bases). Trimming shortened V by 5 bases and J by 1 base, and 12 bases separated the two germline ends. The CDR3 runs to 15 residues. The CDR3 bases are TGTGCCAGCAGTCGAGAGGGGAGGGCCAAAAACATTCAGTACTTC. Translated: CASSREGRAKNIQYF.

This clonotype was found many times. The rearrangement joins TRBV7-8 to TRBJ2-7, with 8 bases fitting TRBD2. This CDR3 has 13 residues. Germline assignment: CDR1 SGHVS and CDR2 FQNEAQ. The ends lost 5 bases at V and 5 bases at J; junction bases unmatched: 5. Written as DNA, the CDR3 is TGTGCCAGCAGCCCGGGACTAGAACACGAGCAGTACTTC. It encodes CASSPGLEHEQYF.

The CDR3 protein is CSAIKAGAHTQYF. CDR3 nucleotide sequence: TGCAGTGCTATTAAAGCGGGAGCGCATACGCAGTATTTT. The V call is TRBV20-1, the J call TRBJ2-3; 8 bases align to TRBD2. Germline CDR1 reads DFQATT; CDR2 reads SNEGSKA (reference sequence). V trimming: 4 bases; J trimming: 7 bases; junction bases outside the gene matches: 7. The CDR3 sequence is 13 residues long.

This clonotype was detected once. CDR3 sequence (DNA): TGCAGTGCCGGGACAGAGAATGGGGGCTACACCTTC. Its translation: CSAGTENGGYTF. The chain is built from TRBV20-1 and TRBJ1-2, with TRBD1 identical over 7 bases. V shed 6 bases, J shed 8 bases, and the junction held 9 bases outside the gene matches. Germline loops: CDR1 DFQATT, CDR2 SNEGSKA (reference sequence). The CDR3 sequence is 12 residues long.